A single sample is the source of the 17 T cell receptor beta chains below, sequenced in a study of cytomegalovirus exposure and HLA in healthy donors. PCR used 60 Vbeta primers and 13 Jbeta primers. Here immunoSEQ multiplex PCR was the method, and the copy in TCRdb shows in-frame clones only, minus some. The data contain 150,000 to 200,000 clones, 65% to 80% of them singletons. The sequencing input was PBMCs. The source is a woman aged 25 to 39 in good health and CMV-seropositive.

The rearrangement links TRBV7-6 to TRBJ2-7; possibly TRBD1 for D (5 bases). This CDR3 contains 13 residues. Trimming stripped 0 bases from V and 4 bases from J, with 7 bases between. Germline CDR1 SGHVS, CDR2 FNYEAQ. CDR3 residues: CASSLAQGYEQYF. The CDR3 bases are TGTGCCAGCAGCTTAGCGCAGGGTTACGAGCAGTACTTC. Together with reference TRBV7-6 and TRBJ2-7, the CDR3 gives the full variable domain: GAGVSQSPRYKVTKRGQDVALRCDPISGHVSLYWYRQALGQGPEFLTYFNYEAQQDKSGLPNDRFSAERPEGSISTLTIQRTEQRDSAMYRCASSLAQGYEQYFGPGTRLTVT.

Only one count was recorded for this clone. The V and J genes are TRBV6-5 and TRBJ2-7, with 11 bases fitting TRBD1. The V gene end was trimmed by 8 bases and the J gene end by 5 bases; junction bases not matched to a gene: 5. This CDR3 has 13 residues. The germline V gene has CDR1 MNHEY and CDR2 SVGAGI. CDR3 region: CASRDRGTHEQYF. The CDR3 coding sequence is TGTGCCAGCCGGGACAGGGGGACCCACGAGCAGTACTTC.

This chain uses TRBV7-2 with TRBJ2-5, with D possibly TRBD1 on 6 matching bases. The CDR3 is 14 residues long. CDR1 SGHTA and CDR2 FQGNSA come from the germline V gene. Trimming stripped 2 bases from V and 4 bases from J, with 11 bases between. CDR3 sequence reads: CASSLTGTRETQYF. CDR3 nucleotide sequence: TGTGCCAGCAGCTTAACAGGGACGCGAGAGACCCAGTACTTC.

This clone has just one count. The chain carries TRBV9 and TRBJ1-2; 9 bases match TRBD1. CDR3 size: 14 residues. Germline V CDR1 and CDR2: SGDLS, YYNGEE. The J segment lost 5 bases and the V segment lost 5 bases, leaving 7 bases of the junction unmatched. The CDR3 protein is CASSGQGSYYGYTF. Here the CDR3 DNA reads TGTGCCAGCAGTGGACAGGGGTCGTATTATGGCTACACCTTC.

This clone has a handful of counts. In DNA, the CDR3 is TGTGCCAGCAGTCCATTTAGCGGGGGGGCCACAGATACGCAGTATTTT. Its translation is CASSPFSGGATDTQYF. The chain is built from TRBV9 and TRBJ2-3; 11 positions match TRBD2. This CDR3 is 16 amino acids long. Germline V lookup: CDR1 SGDLS, CDR2 YYNGEE. The ends lost 5 bases at V and 2 bases at J; junction bases unmatched: 7.

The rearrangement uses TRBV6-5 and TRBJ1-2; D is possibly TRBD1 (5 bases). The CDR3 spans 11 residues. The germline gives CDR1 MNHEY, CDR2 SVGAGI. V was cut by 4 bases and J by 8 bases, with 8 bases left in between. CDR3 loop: CASSSGWGYTF. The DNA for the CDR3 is TGTGCCAGCAGTTCAGGGTGGGGCTACACCTTC.

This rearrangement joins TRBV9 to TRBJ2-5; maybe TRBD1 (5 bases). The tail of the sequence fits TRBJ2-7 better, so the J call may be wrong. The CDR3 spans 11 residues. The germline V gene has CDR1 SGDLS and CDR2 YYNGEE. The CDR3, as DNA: TGTGCCAGCAGCAAAGGGGTCGAGCAGTACTTC. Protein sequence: CASSKGVEQYF.

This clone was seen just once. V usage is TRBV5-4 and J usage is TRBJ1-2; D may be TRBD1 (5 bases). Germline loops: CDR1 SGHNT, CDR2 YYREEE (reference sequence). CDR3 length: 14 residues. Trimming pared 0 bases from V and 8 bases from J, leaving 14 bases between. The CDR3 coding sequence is TGTGCCAGCAGCTTGGCTGGCGGGGCAGGCGGCTACACCTTC. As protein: CASSLAGGAGGYTF.

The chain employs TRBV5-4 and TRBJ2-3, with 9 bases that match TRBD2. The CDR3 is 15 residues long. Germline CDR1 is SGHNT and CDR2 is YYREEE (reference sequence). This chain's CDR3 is CAGGRGGELADTQYF. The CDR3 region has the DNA TGTGCAGGGGGGCGGGGGGGCGAGTTGGCAGATACGCAGTATTTT.

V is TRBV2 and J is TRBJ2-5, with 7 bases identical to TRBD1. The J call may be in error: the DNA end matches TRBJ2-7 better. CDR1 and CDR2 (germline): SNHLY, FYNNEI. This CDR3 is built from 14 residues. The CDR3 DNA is TGTGCCAGCAGTGAATACAGGGGACGTTACGAGCAGTACTTC. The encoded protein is CASSEYRGRYEQYF.

The CDR3 protein is CASSSSAADTQYF. In DNA form, the CDR3 reads TGCGCCAGCAGCTCTAGCGCAGCAGATACGCAGTATTTT. The gene calls are TRBV5-1 and TRBJ2-3, with D maybe TRBD2 (6 bases). This CDR3 is built from 13 residues. Trimming pared 3 bases from V and 4 bases from J, leaving 9 bases between. Germline V gene lookup returns CDR1 SGHRS and CDR2 YFSETQ. Supplemented by reference TRBV5-1 and TRBJ2-3, the full variable domain reads KAGVTQTPRYLIKTRGQQVTLSCSPISGHRSVSWYQQTPGQGLQFLFEYFSETQRNKGNFPGRFSGRQFSNSRSEMNVSTLELGDSALYLCASSSSAADTQYFGPGTRLTVL.

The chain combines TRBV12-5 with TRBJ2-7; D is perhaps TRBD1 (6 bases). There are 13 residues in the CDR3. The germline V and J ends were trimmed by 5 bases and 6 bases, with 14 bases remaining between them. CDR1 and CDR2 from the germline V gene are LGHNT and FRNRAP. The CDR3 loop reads CASGQPGVREQYF. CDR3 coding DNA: TGTGCTAGTGGTCAACCAGGGGTTCGCGAGCAGTACTTC.

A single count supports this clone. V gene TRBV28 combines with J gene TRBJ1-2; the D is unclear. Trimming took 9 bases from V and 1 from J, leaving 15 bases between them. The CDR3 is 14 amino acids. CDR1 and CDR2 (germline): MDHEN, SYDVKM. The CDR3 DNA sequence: TGTGCCAGTCATACAGTCCTACTTAACTATGGCTACACCTTC. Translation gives CASHTVLLNYGYTF.

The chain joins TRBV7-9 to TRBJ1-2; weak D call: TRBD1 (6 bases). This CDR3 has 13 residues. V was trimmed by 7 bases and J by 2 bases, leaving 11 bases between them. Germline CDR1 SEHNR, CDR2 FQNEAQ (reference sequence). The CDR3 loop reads CASTQGLNYGYTF. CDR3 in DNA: TGTGCCAGCACCCAGGGGCTAAACTATGGCTACACCTTC. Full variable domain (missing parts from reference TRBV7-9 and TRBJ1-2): DTGVSQNPRHKITKRGQNVTFRCDPISEHNRLYWYRQTLGQGPEFLTYFQNEAQLEKSRLLSDRFSAERPKGSFSTLEIQRTEQGDSAMYLCASTQGLNYGYTFGSGTRLTVV.

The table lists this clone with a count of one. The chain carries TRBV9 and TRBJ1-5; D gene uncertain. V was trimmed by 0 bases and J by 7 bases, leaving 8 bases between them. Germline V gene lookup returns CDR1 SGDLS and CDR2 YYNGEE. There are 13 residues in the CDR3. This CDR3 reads CASSVAEGQPQHF. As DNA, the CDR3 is TGTGCCAGCAGCGTAGCGGAGGGACAGCCCCAGCATTTT.

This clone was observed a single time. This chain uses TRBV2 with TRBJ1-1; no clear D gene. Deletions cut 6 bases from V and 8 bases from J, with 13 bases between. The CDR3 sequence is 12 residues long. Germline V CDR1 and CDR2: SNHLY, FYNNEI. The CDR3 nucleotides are TGTGCCAGCAGGTTCGACCGGGGAGAAGCTTTCTTT. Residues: CASRFDRGEAFF.

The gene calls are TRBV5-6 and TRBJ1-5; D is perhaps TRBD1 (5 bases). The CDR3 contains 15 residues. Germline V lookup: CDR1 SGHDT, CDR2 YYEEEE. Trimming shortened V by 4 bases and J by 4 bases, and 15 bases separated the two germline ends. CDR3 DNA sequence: TGTGCCAGCAGCCCACGTACAGGATTTAATCAGCCCCAGCATTTT. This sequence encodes CASSPRTGFNQPQHF.